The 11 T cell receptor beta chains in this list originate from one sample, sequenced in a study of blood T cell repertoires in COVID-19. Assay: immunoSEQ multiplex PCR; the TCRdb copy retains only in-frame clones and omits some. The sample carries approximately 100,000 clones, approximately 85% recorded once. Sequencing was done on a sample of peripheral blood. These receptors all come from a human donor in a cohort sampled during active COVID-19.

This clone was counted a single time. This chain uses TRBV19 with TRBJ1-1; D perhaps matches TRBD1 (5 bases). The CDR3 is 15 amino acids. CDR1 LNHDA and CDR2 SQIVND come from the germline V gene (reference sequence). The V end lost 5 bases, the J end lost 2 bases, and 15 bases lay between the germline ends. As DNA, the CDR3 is TGTGCCAGTAGTCCCAGGGAACACCTTAACACTGAAGCTTTCTTT. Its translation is CASSPREHLNTEAFF.

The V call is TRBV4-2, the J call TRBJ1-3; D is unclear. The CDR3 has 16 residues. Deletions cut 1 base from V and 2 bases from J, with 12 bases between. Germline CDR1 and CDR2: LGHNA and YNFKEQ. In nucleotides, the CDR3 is TGTGCCAGCAGCCAAGTCGGTGGGCAGGCTGGAAACACCATATATTTT. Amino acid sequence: CASSQVGGQAGNTIYF.

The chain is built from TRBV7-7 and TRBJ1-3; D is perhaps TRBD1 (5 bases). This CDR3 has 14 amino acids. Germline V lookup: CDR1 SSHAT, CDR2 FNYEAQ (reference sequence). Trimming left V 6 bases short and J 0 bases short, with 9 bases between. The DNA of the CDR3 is TGTGCCAGCAGTCCAGGGCTCTCTGGAAACACCATATATTTT. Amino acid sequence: CASSPGLSGNTIYF.

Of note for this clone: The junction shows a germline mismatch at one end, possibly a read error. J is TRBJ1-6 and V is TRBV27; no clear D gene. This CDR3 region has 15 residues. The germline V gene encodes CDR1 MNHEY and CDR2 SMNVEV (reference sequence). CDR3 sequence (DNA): TGTGCCAGCAGGTTATATGAGCGATCTAATTCACCCCTCCACTTT. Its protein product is CASRLYERSNSPLHF.

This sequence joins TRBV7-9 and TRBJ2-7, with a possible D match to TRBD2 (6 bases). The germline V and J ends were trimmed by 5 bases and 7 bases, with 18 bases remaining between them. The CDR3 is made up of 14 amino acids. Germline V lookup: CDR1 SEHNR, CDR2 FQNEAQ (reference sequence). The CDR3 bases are TGTGCCAGCAGCCCCCGTCGGGGGACGGGGGAGCAGTACTTC. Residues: CASSPRRGTGEQYF.

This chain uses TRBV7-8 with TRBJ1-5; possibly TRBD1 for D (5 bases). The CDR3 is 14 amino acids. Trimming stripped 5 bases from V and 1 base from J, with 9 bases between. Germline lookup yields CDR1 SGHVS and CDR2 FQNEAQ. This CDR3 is CASSPGRSNQPQHF. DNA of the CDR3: TGTGCCAGCAGCCCAGGGAGGAGCAATCAGCCCCAGCATTTT.

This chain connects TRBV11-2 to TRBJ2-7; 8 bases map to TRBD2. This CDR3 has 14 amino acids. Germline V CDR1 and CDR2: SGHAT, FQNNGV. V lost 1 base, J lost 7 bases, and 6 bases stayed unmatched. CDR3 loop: CASSLVGTRQEQYF. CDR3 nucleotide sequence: TGTGCCAGCAGCTTAGTCGGGACTAGGCAAGAGCAGTACTTC.

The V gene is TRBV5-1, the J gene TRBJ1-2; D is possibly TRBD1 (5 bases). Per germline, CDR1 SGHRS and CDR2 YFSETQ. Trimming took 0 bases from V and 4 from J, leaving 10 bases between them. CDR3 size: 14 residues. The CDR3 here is CASSLEGRSYGYTF. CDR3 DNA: TGCGCCAGCAGCTTGGAGGGGAGGAGCTATGGCTACACCTTC.

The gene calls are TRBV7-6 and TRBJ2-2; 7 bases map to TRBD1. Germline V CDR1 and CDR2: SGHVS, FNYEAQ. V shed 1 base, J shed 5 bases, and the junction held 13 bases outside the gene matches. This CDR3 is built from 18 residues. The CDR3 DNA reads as TGTGCCAGCAGCTTAGTGAATCTCGTAGGGGGCCGGACCGGGGAGCTGTTTTTT. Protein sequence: CASSLVNLVGGRTGELFF.

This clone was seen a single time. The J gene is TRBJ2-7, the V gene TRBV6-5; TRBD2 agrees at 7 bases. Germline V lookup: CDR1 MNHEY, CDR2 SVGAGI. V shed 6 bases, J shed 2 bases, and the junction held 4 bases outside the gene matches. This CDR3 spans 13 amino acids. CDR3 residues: CASRGEGTYEQYF. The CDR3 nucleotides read TGTGCCAGCAGAGGGGAGGGTACCTACGAGCAGTACTTC.

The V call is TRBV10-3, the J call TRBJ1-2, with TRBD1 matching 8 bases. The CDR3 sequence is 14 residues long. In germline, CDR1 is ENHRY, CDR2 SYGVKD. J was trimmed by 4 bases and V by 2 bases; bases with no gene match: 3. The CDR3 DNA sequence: TGTGCCATCAGTGAGGAGGGACAGGTCTATGGCTACACCTTC. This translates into CAISEEGQVYGYTF.